Listed below are T cell receptor beta chains from one sample, sequenced in a study of neoadjuvant anti-PD-1 for oral cavity cancer. Sequenced by immunoSEQ multiplex PCR; TCRdb stores in-frame clones only, minus some. Found here are about 16,000 clones, over 65% of them singletons; the top ten hold around 2.8%. This sample comprised PBMCs, obtained before nivolumab (anti-PD-1) treatment. The receptors derive from a person aged 35-80 years with oral cavity squamous cell carcinoma. Both conserved end residues are part of each CDR3. The D gene is left open where the match is weak. Size is stated for part of the rows, as once, few or many counts, or as a class when the clone is expanded.

V gene: TRBV27
J gene: TRBJ2-1
D gene: NA
clone size: NA
CDR3 DNA: TGTGCCAGCAGTTCCCCGCACAGGGACAATGAGCAGTTCTTC
CDR3 protein: CASSSPHRDNEQFF

V gene: TRBV6-6
J gene: TRBJ2-3
D gene: TRBD1
clone size: NA
CDR3 DNA: TGTGCCATTAGGAGAGCAGGGGGAAGGGGCACAGATACGCAGTATTTT
CDR3 protein: CAIRRAGGRGTDTQYF

V gene: TRBV2
J gene: TRBJ1-2
D gene: NA
clone size: few
CDR3 DNA: TGTGCCAGCAGTGAGCAGGGCTTCTATGGCTACACCTTC
CDR3 protein: CASSEQGFYGYTF

V gene: TRBV7-2
J gene: TRBJ1-5
D gene: NA
clone size: NA
CDR3 DNA: TGTGCCAGCAGTACAGACTATAGCAATCAGCCCCAGCATTTT
CDR3 protein: CASSTDYSNQPQHF

V gene: TRBV6-5
J gene: TRBJ1-5
D gene: NA
clone size: few
CDR3 DNA: TGTGCCAGCAGTAGGGGGGGCGCGGGGAATCAGCCCCAGCATTTT
CDR3 protein: CASSRGGAGNQPQHF

V gene: TRBV30
J gene: TRBJ2-6
D gene: NA
clone size: NA
CDR3 DNA: TGTGCCTGGATGGGCCCGGGAGGGGCCAACGTCCTGACTTTC
CDR3 protein: CAWMGPGGANVLTF

V gene: TRBV9
J gene: TRBJ2-5
D gene: TRBD2
clone size: NA
CDR3 DNA: TGTGCCAGCAGCGCTAGCGGGAGGGATGAGACCCAGTACTTC
CDR3 protein: CASSASGRDETQYF

V gene: TRBV6-5
J gene: TRBJ1-2
D gene: TRBD1
clone size: NA
CDR3 DNA: TGTGCCAGCAGACCGGGACAGTCCTATGGCTACACCTTC
CDR3 protein: CASRPGQSYGYTF

V gene: TRBV27
J gene: TRBJ2-7
D gene: TRBD2
clone size: NA
CDR3 DNA: TGTGCCAGCGGGGGGACTAGCGGGAGGTGGGAGCAGTACTTC
CDR3 protein: CASGGTSGRWEQYF

V gene: TRBV5-1
J gene: TRBJ2-7
D gene: NA
clone size: few
CDR3 DNA: TGCGCCAGCAGCGTGGGGGGACCAATCTACGAGCAGTACTTC
CDR3 protein: CASSVGGPIYEQYF

V gene: TRBV2
J gene: TRBJ2-1
D gene: NA
clone size: NA
CDR3 DNA: TGTGCCAGCAGCCGGAGGGACTGGACCAATGAGCAGTTCTTC
CDR3 protein: CASSRRDWTNEQFF

V gene: TRBV7-9
J gene: TRBJ2-7
D gene: TRBD2
clone size: NA
CDR3 DNA: TGTGCCAGCAGCCCAGGGACTAGCGGGAGCAGGGACGAGCAGTACTTC
CDR3 protein: CASSPGTSGSRDEQYF

V gene: TRBV9
J gene: TRBJ2-5
D gene: NA
clone size: NA
CDR3 DNA: TGTGCCAGCAGCGTAGGCGGGTTCCCCCAAGAGACCCAGTACTTC
CDR3 protein: CASSVGGFPQETQYF

V gene: TRBV11-1
J gene: TRBJ2-3
D gene: TRBD2
clone size: medium-sized
CDR3 DNA: TGTGCCAGCAGCTTAGGCTCGGCGGGAGTGGCAGATACGCAGTATTTT
CDR3 protein: CASSLGSAGVADTQYF

V gene: TRBV28
J gene: TRBJ1-1
D gene: TRBD1
clone size: NA
CDR3 DNA: TGTGCCAGCAAACCGGGACAGGGCAACACTGAAGCTTTCTTT
CDR3 protein: CASKPGQGNTEAFF

V gene: TRBV10-3
J gene: TRBJ1-1
D gene: NA
clone size: once
CDR3 DNA: TGTGCCATCAGGGACAGCCTGAACACTGAAGCTTTCTTT
CDR3 protein: CAIRDSLNTEAFF

V gene: TRBV11-2
J gene: TRBJ1-4
D gene: TRBD1
clone size: NA
CDR3 DNA: TGTGCCAGCAGCTTAGGGGCAGGGGGCTTTGAAAAACTGTTTTTT
CDR3 protein: CASSLGAGGFEKLFF

V gene: TRBV25-1
J gene: TRBJ2-2
D gene: TRBD2
clone size: NA
CDR3 DNA: TGTGCCAGCAGTGAACTAGCGGGAGGTCCTAGTACCGGGGAGCTGTTTTTT
CDR3 protein: CASSELAGGPSTGELFF

V gene: TRBV4-2
J gene: TRBJ2-7
D gene: NA
clone size: medium-sized
CDR3 DNA: TGTGCCAGCAGCCAAGAACTCGGTACAGGGGAGGTCGAGCAGTACTTC
CDR3 protein: CASSQELGTGEVEQYF

V gene: TRBV4-2
J gene: TRBJ2-3
D gene: TRBD1
clone size: few
CDR3 DNA: TGTGCCAGCAGCCAAGAAGAAGGACAGGGGGTAGATACGCAGTATTTT
CDR3 protein: CASSQEEGQGVDTQYF

V gene: TRBV11-2
J gene: TRBJ2-7
D gene: TRBD1
clone size: NA
CDR3 DNA: TGTGCCAGCAGCGCAGGGGGCCCCTACGAGCAGTACTTC
CDR3 protein: CASSAGGPYEQYF

V gene: TRBV10-1
J gene: TRBJ2-7
D gene: NA
clone size: NA
CDR3 DNA: TGCGCCAGACTAGGGGAGCAGTACTTC
CDR3 protein: CARLGEQYF

V gene: TRBV7-2
J gene: TRBJ2-5
D gene: TRBD1
clone size: NA
CDR3 DNA: TGTGCCAGCAGCTTAGCTTGGACAGGGGGTCGAGAGACCCAGTACTTC
CDR3 protein: CASSLAWTGGRETQYF

V gene: TRBV15
J gene: TRBJ2-7
D gene: TRBD2
clone size: NA
CDR3 DNA: TGTGCCACCAGCAGTGACACCAAGGGGGCTAGCGGGAGGGCCGGCGCCTACGAGCAGTACTTC
CDR3 protein: CATSSDTKGASGRAGAYEQYF

V gene: TRBV18
J gene: TRBJ2-7
D gene: NA
clone size: once
CDR3 DNA: TGTGCCAGCTCACCGGGTCGAGGCACAGGCCCAACCAGTAGCGAGCAGTACTTC
CDR3 protein: CASSPGRGTGPTSSEQYF

V gene: TRBV19
J gene: TRBJ1-1
D gene: TRBD1
clone size: once
CDR3 DNA: TGTGCCAGTAGTAGTACAGGGGGCACTGAAGCTTTCTTT
CDR3 protein: CASSSTGGTEAFF

V gene: TRBV9
J gene: TRBJ2-5
D gene: NA
clone size: NA
CDR3 DNA: TGTGCCAGCAGCCCCCAGGACAGCCAAGAGACCCAGTACTTC
CDR3 protein: CASSPQDSQETQYF

V gene: TRBV19
J gene: TRBJ1-5
D gene: TRBD1
clone size: NA
CDR3 DNA: TGTGCCAGTAGTACCTCGACAGGGTTGGATCAGCCCCAGCATTTT
CDR3 protein: CASSTSTGLDQPQHF